This passage covers 13 T cell receptor beta chains from one sample sequenced in a study of regulatory T cells in long-lasting Graves disease. Arm-PCR of CDR3 regions and iRepertoire HTBI primers were used to build TCR beta libraries. One entry per CDR3 protein results from TCRdb running MiXCR on the multiplex PCR reads. The profile shows roughly 320,000 distinct CDR3 sequences, over 15% of them singletons. Specified time point: newly diagnosed GD, antithyroid drugs for less than 3 months. PBMCs provided the RNA from which the TCR library was made. These same data were also listed under a study on T cells in Graves' hyperthyroidism and ophthalmopathy.

The source material was peripheral blood mononuclear cells (PBMCs), sampled at new diagnosis, from a patient treated with antithyroid drugs. These receptors were taken from a man aged 40-49 years with Graves disease.

The CDR3 bases are TGTGCCAGCAGTTACTCATCGGGATGGTCTAGTGGTACAGATACGCAGTATTTT. This translates into CASSYSSGWSSGTDTQYF. The J gene is TRBJ2-3, the V gene TRBV6-2 or TRBV6-3; D perhaps matches TRBD2 (5 bases). This CDR3 spans 18 amino acids. Germline V CDR1 and CDR2: MNHEY, SVGEGT. Deletions cut 0 bases from V and 3 bases from J, with 19 bases between.

This clonotype turned up a few times. The chain links TRBV9 to TRBJ1-4; D is uncertain. The CDR3 is 17 amino acids. Trimming shortened V by 4 bases and J by 0 bases, and 16 bases separated the two germline ends. Germline loops: CDR1 SGDLS, CDR2 YYNGEE. The DNA for the CDR3 is TGTGCCAGCAGCCCCCAACCCGACCATACAACTAATGAAAAACTGTTTTTT. This codes for CASSPQPDHTTNEKLFF.

This clonotype was detected ten times or more. V gene TRBV29-1 combines with J gene TRBJ2-7; TRBD2 aligns across 15 bases. Losses at the gene ends were 6 bases for V and 0 bases for J; bases not matched to a gene: 9. Germline V CDR1 and CDR2: SQVTM, ANQGSEA. The CDR3 length is 17 residues. The CDR3: CSVIRTSGGDSSYEQYF. The CDR3, as DNA: TGCAGCGTGATAAGGACTAGCGGGGGGGACAGCTCCTACGAGCAGTACTTC.

The J gene is TRBJ2-5, the V gene TRBV5-1, with 12 bases lining up with TRBD1. Trimming removed 3 bases from V and 1 base from J; junction bases left unmatched: 4. Per germline, CDR1 SGHRS and CDR2 YFSETQ. This CDR3 spans 16 amino acids. The CDR3 coding sequence is TGCGCCAGCAGCTCGGGGGACAGGGGGCCCCAAGAGACCCAGTACTTC. This codes for CASSSGDRGPQETQYF.

This sequence joins TRBV7-3 and TRBJ1-1, with 10 nucleotides matching TRBD1. The V segment lost 4 bases and the J segment 4 bases; nucleotides outside the gene matches: 6. The CDR3 spans 15 residues. Germline lookup yields CDR1 SGHTA and CDR2 FQGTGA. Here the CDR3 DNA reads TGTGCCAGCAGCTCGGGACAGGGGAGGATCACTGAAGCTTTCTTT. This sequence encodes CASSSGQGRITEAFF.

The chain is built from TRBV11-3 and TRBJ2-1; 8 nucleotides line up with TRBD2. CDR1 and CDR2 from the germline V gene are SGHNT and YENEEA. The V segment lost 4 bases and the J segment 8 bases; nucleotides outside the gene matches: 4. The CDR3 is 13 amino acids. In DNA form, the CDR3 reads TGTGCCAGCAGCTCGGCGGGAGGCTATGAGCAGTTCTTC. It is translated as CASSSAGGYEQFF.

This chain connects TRBV9 to TRBJ2-7; 9 nucleotides line up with TRBD1. The V segment lost 1 base and the J segment 4 bases; nucleotides outside the gene matches: 6. Germline V gives CDR1 SGDLS, CDR2 YYNGEE. CDR3 length: 15 amino acids. CDR3 nucleotides: TGTGCCAGCAGCGTAAGGGGGACAGGGCCATACGAGCAGTACTTC. Translating gives CASSVRGTGPYEQYF.

This clonotype occurred many times. The chain combines TRBV2 with TRBJ2-2; D may match TRBD1 or TRBD2 (5 bases each). Trimming took 6 bases from V and 7 from J, leaving 15 bases between them. The CDR3 loop spans 14 amino acids. Germline V gene lookup returns CDR1 SNHLY and CDR2 FYNNEI. The CDR3 DNA reads TGTGCCAGCAGCCGGGGCCTCCATTTCGGGGAGCTGTTTTTT. Encoded protein: CASSRGLHFGELFF.

This clonotype has a count of ten or more. The chain recombines TRBV12-3 or TRBV12-4 with TRBJ2-5, with D perhaps TRBD1 (6 bases). The CDR3 runs to 16 residues. V lost 1 base and J lost 5, with 17 bases in between. The chain's CDR3 is CASSLGLGGGKETQYF. Written as DNA, the CDR3 is TGTGCCAGCAGTTTAGGACTTGGGGGCGGTAAGGAGACCCAGTACTTC.

This clonotype was picked up many times. The V and J genes are TRBV30 and TRBJ2-3; 15 bases are shared with TRBD2. Unmatched junction bases numbered 3, after V lost 0 bases and J lost 5 bases. This CDR3 has 16 amino acids. Germline V gene sequence: CDR1 GTSNPN, CDR2 SVGIG (reference sequence). In DNA, the CDR3 is TGTGCCTGGAGTGTAGGACTAGCGGGGGGGGGAGATACGCAGTATTTT. Translation gives CAWSVGLAGGGDTQYF.

In this sample, this clonotype turned up a few times. One junction end does not reproduce the germline sequence, and a read error may be involved. J is TRBJ1-1 and V is TRBV2; D call uncertain. Per germline, CDR1 SNHLY and CDR2 FYNNEI. The CDR3 sequence is 15 residues long. CDR3 bases: TGTGCCGGCAGCCTGGTCGGTCTCGGGAACACTGAAGCTTTCTTT. Its protein product is CAGSLVGLGNTEAFF.

This clonotype was detected many times. The chain carries TRBV10-3 and TRBJ2-3, with unresolved D. The germline V gene encodes CDR1 ENHRY and CDR2 SYGVKD. Trimming took off 3 bases at V and 2 bases at J, with 9 bases between the two ends. The CDR3 has 14 amino acids. In DNA form, the CDR3 reads TGTGCCATCAGTGATCGGGCATCCACAGATACGCAGTATTTT. This encodes CAISDRASTDTQYF.

This clonotype was detected ten times or more. V usage is TRBV12-3 or TRBV12-4 and J usage is TRBJ2-2; D ambiguous. Trimming shortened V by 2 bases and J by 0 bases, and 13 bases separated the two germline ends. The CDR3 totals 17 residues. The CDR3 here is CASSLRAGTTNTGELFF. The CDR3 DNA follows: TGTGCCAGCAGTTTAAGGGCAGGCACCACGAACACCGGGGAGCTGTTTTTT.